The 24 T cell receptor beta chains reported below all come from one sample, sequenced in a study of blood T cell repertoires in COVID-19. Repertoires were generated with immunoSEQ multiplex PCR, while TCRdb's copy carries only in-frame clones and drops some. Among 200,000 to 300,000 clones listed, over 75% were seen once. Sequenced sample: peripheral blood. The receptors stem from a woman aged 45-65 years with acute or convalescent COVID-19.

CDR3 sequence reads: CASSSSGGPSYEQYF. The CDR3, as DNA: TGTGCCAGCAGTTCGAGCGGGGGCCCCTCCTACGAGCAGTACTTC. The chain carries TRBV6-6 and TRBJ2-7; 8 bases map to TRBD2. Trimming cost V 4 bases and J 0 bases; bases outside gene matches: 5. CDR1 MNHNY and CDR2 SVGAGI come from the germline V gene (reference sequence). The CDR3 runs to 15 residues.

This clone was detected only a few times. V and J are TRBV7-8 and TRBJ1-1, with 10 positions matching TRBD1. From germline, CDR1 is SGHVS and CDR2 FQNEAQ. V lost 2 bases and J lost 6; bases outside the gene matches: 6. This CDR3 has 15 residues. CDR3 nucleotides: TGTGCCAGCAGCTTACACGGACAGGGGGTCCCTGAAGCTTTCTTT. Its translation: CASSLHGQGVPEAFF. Together with reference TRBV7-8 and TRBJ1-1, the CDR3 gives the full variable domain: GAGVSQSPRYKVAKRGQDVALRCDPISGHVSLFWYQQALGQGPEFLTYFQNEAQLDKSGLPSDRFFAERPEGSVSTLKIQRTQQEDSAVYLCASSLHGQGVPEAFFGQGTRLTVV.

The chain joins TRBV10-3 to TRBJ1-5; 10 nucleotides agree with TRBD1. J lost 2 bases, V lost 10 bases, and 11 bases had no gene match. This CDR3 contains 16 residues. The germline V gene encodes CDR1 ENHRY and CDR2 SYGVKD. The CDR3: CATAGTGDIGNQPQHF. CDR3 sequence (DNA): TGTGCCACCGCCGGGACAGGGGACATAGGCAATCAGCCCCAGCATTTT.

The chain couples TRBV19 to TRBJ1-2, with D tentatively TRBD1 (6 bases). V was trimmed by 0 bases and J by 0 bases, leaving 8 bases between them. CDR3 size: 15 residues. Germline assignment: CDR1 LNHDA and CDR2 SQIVND (reference sequence). The chain's CDR3 is CASSIDRQANYGYTF. Here the CDR3 DNA reads TGTGCCAGTAGTATAGACCGACAGGCTAACTATGGCTACACCTTC.

The rearrangement joins TRBV18 to TRBJ1-3; D possibly corresponds to TRBD1 (6 bases). The length of the CDR3 is 14 residues. Deletions cut 3 bases from V and 6 bases from J, with 12 bases between. Germline CDR1 is KGHSH and CDR2 is LQKENI. The DNA of the CDR3 is TGTGCCAGCTCACCGGACAGACAGTTAAACACCATATATTTT. It codes for CASSPDRQLNTIYF.

This clone was detected only a few times. The rearrangement links TRBV7-6 to TRBJ1-3; tentatively, D is TRBD1 (6 bases). CDR1 is SGHVS, CDR2 FNYEAQ, per germline. The CDR3 spans 15 residues. V was pared by 5 bases and J by 1 base, with 12 bases between. The CDR3 is CASSPTGSSGNTIYF. CDR3 coding DNA: TGTGCCAGCAGCCCCACAGGGAGTTCTGGAAACACCATATATTTT.

The chain links TRBV5-4 to TRBJ2-5; 9 positions match TRBD1. CDR3 length: 13 amino acids. J was trimmed by 10 bases and V by 4 bases; bases with no gene match: 8. Germline V CDR1 and CDR2: SGHNT, YYREEE (reference sequence). CDR3 bases: TGTGCCAGCAGCCCAGGGACAGGGTGGATCCAGTACTTC. Residues: CASSPGTGWIQYF.

The chain uses TRBV7-6 and TRBJ1-2; D is unresolved. This CDR3 has 16 residues. V was pared by 1 base and J by 4 bases, with 16 bases between. The germline CDR1 and CDR2 sequences are SGHVS and FNYEAQ. This CDR3 reads CASSLVSGTPLYGYTF. The CDR3, as DNA: TGTGCCAGCAGCTTAGTCTCGGGTACCCCCCTCTATGGCTACACCTTC.

The V gene is TRBV18, the J gene TRBJ2-7; D is unclear. Trimming took 3 bases from V and 2 from J, leaving 14 bases between them. The germline V gene encodes CDR1 KGHSH and CDR2 LQKENI. The CDR3 covers 15 residues. CDR3 region: CASSPLTPFPYEQYF. The CDR3 nucleotides are TGTGCCAGCTCACCCTTGACTCCATTCCCCTACGAGCAGTACTTC.

V and J are TRBV7-9 and TRBJ1-3, with a tentative D call TRBD1 (6 bases). This CDR3 contains 15 residues. Trimming took off 5 bases at V and 0 bases at J, with 11 bases between the two ends. CDR1 and CDR2 from the germline V gene are SEHNR and FQNEAQ (reference sequence). CDR3 DNA: TGTGCCAGCAGCCACCGGGACACCTCTGGAAACACCATATATTTT. The encoded protein is CASSHRDTSGNTIYF.

The chain has TRBV12-3 or TRBV12-4 and TRBJ1-1, with no clear D. The CDR3 length is 12 residues. The V and J ends lost 3 bases and 6 bases respectively, with 8 bases between them. For the CDR3, the DNA is TGTGCCAGCAGTTTCGTCGTATCTGAAGCTTTCTTT. Amino acids: CASSFVVSEAFF.

This chain connects TRBV2 to TRBJ2-5; perhaps TRBD1 as D (7 bases). The CDR3 runs to 15 residues. The V and J ends lost 4 bases and 0 bases respectively, with 12 bases between them. Germline CDR1 and CDR2: SNHLY and FYNNEI. The CDR3 bases are TGTGCCAGCAGTGGGACAGGCGGGAACCAAGAGACCCAGTACTTC. It codes for CASSGTGGNQETQYF.

CDR3 residues: CATKVAGVHEQYF. As DNA, the CDR3 is TGTGCCACCAAAGTAGCGGGAGTCCACGAGCAGTACTTC. The genes are TRBV27 and TRBJ2-7, with TRBD2 matching over 9 bases. The junction had 9 bases not matched to a gene; V was cut back by 10 bases and J by 5 bases. Germline-derived CDR1 and CDR2 are MNHEY and SMNVEV (reference sequence). The CDR3 length is 13 residues.

This sequence joins TRBV5-1 and TRBJ1-2; D gene unclear. The V end was cut by 2 bases, the J end by 5 bases, with 13 bases between. This CDR3 is 14 amino acids long. Germline-derived CDR1 and CDR2 are SGHRS and YFSETQ. The CDR3: CASSFSFLRYGYTF. The CDR3 bases are TGCGCCAGCAGCTTCTCCTTCCTTCGGTATGGCTACACCTTC. The complete variable domain, with remaining parts taken from reference TRBV5-1 and TRBJ1-2, reads KAGVTQTPRYLIKTRGQQVTLSCSPISGHRSVSWYQQTPGQGLQFLFEYFSETQRNKGNFPGRFSGRQFSNSRSEMNVSTLELGDSALYLCASSFSFLRYGYTFGSGTRLTVV.

The chain combines TRBV19 with TRBJ1-5, with 9 bases lining up with TRBD1. CDR3 length equals 15 residues. Germline V CDR1 and CDR2: LNHDA, SQIVND (reference sequence). V shed 3 bases and J 4 bases; nucleotides not matched to a gene: 4. CDR3 nucleotide sequence: TGTGCCAGTAGTATTAGCGGGACAGGGAATCAGCCCCAGCATTTT. As protein: CASSISGTGNQPQHF.

The V call is TRBV4-1, the J call TRBJ1-1; 8 bases map to TRBD1. The trim removed 5 bases at V and 7 bases at J, leaving 12 bases unmatched. The CDR3 has 15 amino acids. Germline CDR1 reads MGHRA; CDR2 reads YSYEKL. CDR3 DNA: TGCGCCAGCAGCAACCGACCGACAGGGGCTTATGAAGCTTTCTTT. Amino acid sequence: CASSNRPTGAYEAFF.

V and J are TRBV11-3 and TRBJ2-3; 8 bases map to TRBD2. The CDR3 consists of 18 residues. Germline CDR1 is SGHNT and CDR2 is YENEEA. The ends lost 1 base at V and 0 bases at J; junction bases unmatched: 9. CDR3 loop: CASSLGGFPSGSTDTQYF. The CDR3 nucleotides read TGTGCCAGCAGCTTAGGCGGATTCCCTAGCGGGAGCACAGATACGCAGTATTTT.

The rearrangement uses TRBV6-2 or TRBV6-3 and TRBJ1-1; the match to TRBD1 covers 7 bases. The V gene's germline CDR1 is MNHEY and CDR2 SVGEGT. The length of the CDR3 is 14 residues. J gave up 5 bases and V 4 bases, and 7 bases lay outside the gene matches. CDR3 DNA: TGTGCCAGCAGTTTATACAGGGGAAGGACTGAAGCTTTCTTT. Translating it yields CASSLYRGRTEAFF.

The chain carries TRBV24-1 and TRBJ2-5; possible D gene TRBD2, 6 bases. Trimming left V 5 bases short and J 5 bases short, with 11 bases between. This CDR3 has 13 amino acids. The germline V gene has CDR1 KGHDR and CDR2 SFDVKD. The CDR3 sequence is CATSAISGETQYF. CDR3 sequence (DNA): TGTGCCACCAGTGCTATCAGCGGGGAGACCCAGTACTTC.

The chain is built from TRBV10-3 and TRBJ2-7; D perhaps matches TRBD1 (6 bases). Looked up from germline, CDR1 is ENHRY and CDR2 is SYGVKD. V was cut by 2 bases and J by 7 bases, with 12 bases left in between. The CDR3 spans 13 residues. The CDR3 region is CAISENRDQEQYF. In DNA, the CDR3 is TGTGCCATCAGTGAGAACAGGGATCAAGAGCAGTACTTC.

The table lists this clone with a count of one. This chain uses TRBV28 with TRBJ2-1, with D uncertain. The germline CDR1 and CDR2 sequences are MDHEN and SYDVKM. V lost 5 bases and J 0 bases, leaving 14 bases between the germline ends. The CDR3 totals 16 residues. CDR3 sequence: CASSPESLSSYNEQFF. The CDR3 DNA sequence: TGTGCCAGCAGTCCCGAATCGCTGAGCTCCTACAATGAGCAGTTCTTC. The full variable domain, in which reference TRBV28 and TRBJ2-1 provide the parts outside the CDR3, is DVKVTQSSRYLVKRTGEKVFLECVQDMDHENMFWYRQDPGLGLRLIYFSYDVKMKEKGDIPEGYSVSREKKERFSLILESASTNQTSMYLCASSPESLSSYNEQFFGPGTRLTVL.

The rearrangement uses TRBV18 and TRBJ2-2; TRBD2 might be the D (5 bases). Germline lookup yields CDR1 KGHSH and CDR2 LQKENI. Trimming took off 5 bases at V and 2 bases at J, with 12 bases between the two ends. The CDR3 runs to 15 residues. CDR3 DNA: TGTGCCAGCTCAAAGGACTCACTAAACACCGGGGAGCTGTTTTTT. Amino acid sequence: CASSKDSLNTGELFF.

The chain has TRBV28 and TRBJ2-3; no definite D call. The CDR3 length is 16 residues. With 5 bases removed from V and 6 bases from J, the gap between germline ends came to 21 bases. Germline loops: CDR1 MDHEN, CDR2 SYDVKM. CDR3 in DNA: TGTGCCAGCAGTCCACTTGGCGGTTCTCTTTCGGATACGCAGTATTTT. This gives the protein CASSPLGGSLSDTQYF.

The rearrangement links TRBV18 to TRBJ1-1, with no clear D. CDR1 is KGHSH, CDR2 LQKENI, per germline. CDR3 length: 16 amino acids. V dropped 0 bases and J dropped 7 bases, with 18 bases sitting between them. The CDR3 is CASSPPQALLGVEAFF. CDR3 bases: TGTGCCAGCTCACCACCGCAGGCCCTCTTGGGTGTTGAAGCTTTCTTT. Variable domain in full (rest from reference TRBV18 and TRBJ1-1): NAGVMQNPRHLVRRRGQEARLRCSPMKGHSHVYWYRQLPEEGLKFMVYLQKENIIDESGMPKERFSAEFPKEGPSILRIQQVVRGDSAAYFCASSPPQALLGVEAFFGQGTRLTVV.